This T cell receptor beta chain was observed in a study of OX40 agonist ivuxolimab in advanced cancers. Study information: Enrollees could have had prior anti-PD-1, anti-PD-L1 or anti-CTLA-4 therapy, which around 43% had received. Partial responses were recorded for three patients, including one with hepatocellular carcinoma and two with cutaneous melanoma.

Here immunoSEQ multiplex PCR was the method, and the copy in TCRdb shows in-frame clones only, minus some. The repertoire has 50,000 to 65,000 clones, 87% of them found once; the top ten carry 0.55% to 0.65%. The sampling schedule covered blood at baseline, cycle 4 day 1, and cycle 7 day 1. Trimming at V came to 7 bases and at J to 8 bases, leaving 11 bases not matched to a gene. This CDR3 contains 14 residues. CDR1 and CDR2 (germline): ENHRY, SYGVKD. V usage is TRBV10-3 and J usage is TRBJ1-1; 9 nucleotides agree with TRBD1. The sample consisted of CD4+ or CD8+ T cells sorted from blood, taken in a trial of the OX40 agonist ivuxolimab. This receptor was taken from an adult with an advanced solid tumor such as melanoma, head and neck, liver or kidney cancer. The CDR3, as DNA: TGTGCCATCAATGTGATGCCCGGGACAGGGGAAGCTTTCTTT. This sequence encodes CAINVMPGTGEAFF.